The following is a T cell receptor (beta chain) sequence with its context. This entry belongs to a study of T cell changes during pregnancy in multiple sclerosis. The data were produced by immunoSEQ multiplex PCR, yet TCRdb's version contains in-frame clones alone and is incomplete. The data contain under 30,000 clones, about 89% of them singletons. CDR3 length: 15 residues. CDR1 is MRHNA and CDR2 is SNTAGT in the germline V gene. The J segment lost 4 bases and the V segment lost 4 bases, leaving 4 bases of the junction unmatched. This sample comprised CD8+ T cells from peripheral blood mononuclear cells, obtained after pregnancy. The chain carries TRBV6-4 and TRBJ2-2; 9 bases line up with TRBD2. This clonotype was sampled from a female donor with multiple sclerosis, enrolled in a pregnancy study. CDR3 loop: CASSAGLASTGELFF. The CDR3 DNA reads as TGTGCCAGCAGTGCGGGACTAGCAAGCACCGGGGAGCTGTTTTTT.